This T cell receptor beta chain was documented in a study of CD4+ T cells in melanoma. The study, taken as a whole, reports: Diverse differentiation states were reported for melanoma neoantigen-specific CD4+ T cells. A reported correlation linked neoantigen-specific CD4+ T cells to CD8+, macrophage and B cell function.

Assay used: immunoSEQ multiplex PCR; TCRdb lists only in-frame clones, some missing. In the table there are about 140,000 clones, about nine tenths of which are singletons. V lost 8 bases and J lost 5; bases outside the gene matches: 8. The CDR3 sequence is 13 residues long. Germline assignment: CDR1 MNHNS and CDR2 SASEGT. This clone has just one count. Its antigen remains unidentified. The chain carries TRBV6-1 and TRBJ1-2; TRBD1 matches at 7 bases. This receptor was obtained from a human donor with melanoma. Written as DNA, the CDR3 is TGTGCCAGCGGGGGGACAGAGGCTTATGGCTACACCTTC. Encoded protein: CASGGTEAYGYTF.